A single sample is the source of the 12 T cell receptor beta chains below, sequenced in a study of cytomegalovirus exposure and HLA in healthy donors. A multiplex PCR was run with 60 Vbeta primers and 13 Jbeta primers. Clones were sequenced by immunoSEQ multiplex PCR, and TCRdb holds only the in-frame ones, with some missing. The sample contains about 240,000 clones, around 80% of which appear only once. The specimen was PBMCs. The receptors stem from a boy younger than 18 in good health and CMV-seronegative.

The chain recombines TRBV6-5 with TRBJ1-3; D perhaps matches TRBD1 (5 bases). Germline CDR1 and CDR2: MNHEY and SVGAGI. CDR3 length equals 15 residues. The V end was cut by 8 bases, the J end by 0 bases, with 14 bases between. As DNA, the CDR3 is TGTGCCAGCGGCGAAACAGGCGTCTCTGGAAACACCATATATTTT. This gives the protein CASGETGVSGNTIYF.

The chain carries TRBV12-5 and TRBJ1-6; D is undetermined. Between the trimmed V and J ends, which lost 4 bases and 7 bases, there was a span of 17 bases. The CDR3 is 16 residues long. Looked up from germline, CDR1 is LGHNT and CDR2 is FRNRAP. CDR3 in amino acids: CASGSPSGERNSPLHF. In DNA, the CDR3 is TGTGCTAGTGGTTCCCCGTCCGGGGAGCGCAATTCACCCCTCCACTTT. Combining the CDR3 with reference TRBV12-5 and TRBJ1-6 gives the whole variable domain DARVTQTPRHKVTEMGQEVTMRCQPILGHNTVFWYRQTMMQGLELLAYFRNRAPLDDSGMPKDRFSAEMPDATLATLKIQPSEPRDSAVYFCASGSPSGERNSPLHFGNGTRLTVT.

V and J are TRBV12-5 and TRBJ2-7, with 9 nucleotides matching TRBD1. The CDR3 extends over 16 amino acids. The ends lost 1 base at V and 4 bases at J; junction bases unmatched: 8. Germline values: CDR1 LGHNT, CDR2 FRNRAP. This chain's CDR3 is CASGLARTGEGYEQYF. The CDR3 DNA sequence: TGTGCTAGTGGTTTGGCCCGGACAGGGGAGGGGTACGAGCAGTACTTC.

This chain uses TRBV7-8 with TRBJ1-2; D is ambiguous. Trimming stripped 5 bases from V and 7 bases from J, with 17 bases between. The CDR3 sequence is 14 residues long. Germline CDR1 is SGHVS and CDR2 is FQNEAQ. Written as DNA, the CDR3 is TGTGCCAGCAGCCTTAGACCCGGAGGAGGTGGCTACACCTTC. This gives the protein CASSLRPGGGGYTF.

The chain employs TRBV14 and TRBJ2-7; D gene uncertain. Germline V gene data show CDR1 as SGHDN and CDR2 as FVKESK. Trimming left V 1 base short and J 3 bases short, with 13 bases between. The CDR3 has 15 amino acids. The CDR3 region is CASSQGFRGYYEQYF. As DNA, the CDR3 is TGTGCCAGCAGCCAAGGCTTCAGAGGTTACTACGAGCAGTACTTC.

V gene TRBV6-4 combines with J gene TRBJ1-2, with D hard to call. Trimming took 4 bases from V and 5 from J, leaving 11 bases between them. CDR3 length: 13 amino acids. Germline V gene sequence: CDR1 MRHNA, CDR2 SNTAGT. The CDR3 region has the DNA TGTGCCAGCAGTGTGTTCGTAAATTATGGCTACACCTTC. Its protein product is CASSVFVNYGYTF.

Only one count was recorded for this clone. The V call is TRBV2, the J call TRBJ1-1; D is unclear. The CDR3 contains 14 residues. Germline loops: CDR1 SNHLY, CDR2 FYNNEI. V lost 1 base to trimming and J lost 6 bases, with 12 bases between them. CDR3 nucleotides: TGTGCCAGCAGTGAAGAAGCGCTAGGAGCTGAAGCTTTCTTT. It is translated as CASSEEALGAEAFF.

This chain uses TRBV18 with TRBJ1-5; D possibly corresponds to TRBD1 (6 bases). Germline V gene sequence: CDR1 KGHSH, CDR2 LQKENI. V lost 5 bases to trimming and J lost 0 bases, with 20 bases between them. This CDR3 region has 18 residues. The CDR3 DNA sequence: TGTGCCAGCTCAGAAACCGGACAGCCACGGAATAGCAATCAGCCCCAGCATTTT. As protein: CASSETGQPRNSNQPQHF.

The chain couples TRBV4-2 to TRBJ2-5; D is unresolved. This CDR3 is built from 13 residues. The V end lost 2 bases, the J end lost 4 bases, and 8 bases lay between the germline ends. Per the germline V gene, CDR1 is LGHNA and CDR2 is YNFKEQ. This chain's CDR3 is CASSQSVRETQYF. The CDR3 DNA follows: TGTGCCAGCAGCCAAAGCGTTAGAGAGACCCAGTACTTC.

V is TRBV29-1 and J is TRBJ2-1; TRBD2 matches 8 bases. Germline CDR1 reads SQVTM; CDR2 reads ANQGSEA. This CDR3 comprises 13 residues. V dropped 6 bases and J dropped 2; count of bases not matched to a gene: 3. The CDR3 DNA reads TGCAGCGTCATAGCGGGACCCTACAATGAGCAGTTCTTC. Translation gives CSVIAGPYNEQFF.

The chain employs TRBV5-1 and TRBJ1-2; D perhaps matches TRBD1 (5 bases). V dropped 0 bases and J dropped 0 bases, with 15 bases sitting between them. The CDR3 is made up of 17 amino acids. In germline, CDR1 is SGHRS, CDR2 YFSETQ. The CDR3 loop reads CASSLVLGLDTNYGYTF. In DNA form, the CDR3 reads TGCGCCAGCAGCTTGGTATTGGGGTTGGACACTAACTATGGCTACACCTTC.

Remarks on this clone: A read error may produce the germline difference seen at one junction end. The CDR3 here is CSSSSRDWLGYGYTF. CDR3 sequence (DNA): TGTTCCAGCAGCTCCCGAGACTGGCTTGGCTATGGCTACACCTTC. The chain recombines TRBV7-9 with TRBJ1-2; D is uncertain. Per the germline V gene, CDR1 is SEHNR and CDR2 is FQNEAQ (reference sequence). CDR3 length equals 15 residues.